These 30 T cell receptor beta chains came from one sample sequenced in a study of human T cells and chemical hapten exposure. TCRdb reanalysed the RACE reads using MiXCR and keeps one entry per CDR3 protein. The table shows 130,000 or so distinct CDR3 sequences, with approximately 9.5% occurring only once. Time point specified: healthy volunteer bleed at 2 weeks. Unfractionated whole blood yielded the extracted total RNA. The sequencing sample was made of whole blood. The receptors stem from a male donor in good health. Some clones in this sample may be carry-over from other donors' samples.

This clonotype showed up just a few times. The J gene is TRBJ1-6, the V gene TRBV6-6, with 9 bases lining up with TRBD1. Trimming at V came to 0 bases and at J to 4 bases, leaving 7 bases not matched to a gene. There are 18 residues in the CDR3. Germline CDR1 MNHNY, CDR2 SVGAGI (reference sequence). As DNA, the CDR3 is TGTGCCAGCAGTTACTCCCCGGGACAGGGAACTTATAATTCACCCCTCCACTTT. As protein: CASSYSPGQGTYNSPLHF.

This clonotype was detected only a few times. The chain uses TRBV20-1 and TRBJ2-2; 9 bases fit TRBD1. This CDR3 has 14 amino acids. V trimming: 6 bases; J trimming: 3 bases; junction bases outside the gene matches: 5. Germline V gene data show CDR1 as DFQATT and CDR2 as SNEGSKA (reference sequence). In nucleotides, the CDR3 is TGCAGTGCCCCCCGGGACAGGGACACCGGGGAGCTGTTTTTT. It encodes CSAPRDRDTGELFF.

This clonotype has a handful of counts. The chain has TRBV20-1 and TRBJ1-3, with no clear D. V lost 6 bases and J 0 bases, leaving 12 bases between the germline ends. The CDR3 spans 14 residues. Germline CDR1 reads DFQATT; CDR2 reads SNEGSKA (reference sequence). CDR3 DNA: TGCAGTGCCCCGGACGGAACCTCTGGAAACACCATATATTTT. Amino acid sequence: CSAPDGTSGNTIYF.

CDR3 amino acids: CASRPNIGQATTNEKLFF. The DNA for the CDR3 is TGTGCCAGCAGACCCAATATCGGACAGGCTACAACTAATGAAAAACTGTTTTTT. V usage is TRBV7-9 and J usage is TRBJ1-4, with 7 bases lining up with TRBD1. The germline V gene encodes CDR1 SEHNR and CDR2 FQNEAQ (reference sequence). The V segment lost 6 bases and the J segment 0 bases; nucleotides outside the gene matches: 13. This CDR3 is 18 amino acids long.

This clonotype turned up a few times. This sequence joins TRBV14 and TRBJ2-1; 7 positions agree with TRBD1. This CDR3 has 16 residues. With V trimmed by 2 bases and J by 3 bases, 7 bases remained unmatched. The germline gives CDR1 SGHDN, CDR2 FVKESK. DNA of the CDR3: TGTGCCAGCAGCCAACGGGACAGTTTAATCTACAATGAGCAGTTCTTC. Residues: CASSQRDSLIYNEQFF.

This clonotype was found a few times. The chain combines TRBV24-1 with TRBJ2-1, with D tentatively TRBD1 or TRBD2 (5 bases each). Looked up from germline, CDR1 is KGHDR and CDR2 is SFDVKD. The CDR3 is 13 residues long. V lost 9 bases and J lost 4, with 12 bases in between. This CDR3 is CATGGPSYNEQFF. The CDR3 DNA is TGTGCCACCGGGGGTCCATCTTACAATGAGCAGTTCTTC.

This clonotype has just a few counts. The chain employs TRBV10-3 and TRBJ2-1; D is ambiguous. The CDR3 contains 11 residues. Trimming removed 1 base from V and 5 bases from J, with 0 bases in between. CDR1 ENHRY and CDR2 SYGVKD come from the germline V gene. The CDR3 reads CAISEYNEQFF. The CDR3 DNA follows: TGTGCCATCAGTGAGTACAATGAGCAGTTCTTC.

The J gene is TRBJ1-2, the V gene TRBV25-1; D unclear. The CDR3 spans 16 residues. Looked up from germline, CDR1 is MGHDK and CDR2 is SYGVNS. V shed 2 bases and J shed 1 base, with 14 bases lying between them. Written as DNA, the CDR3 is TGTGCCAGCAGTGAAGAAAGGCGATCCGATAACTATGGCTACACCTTC. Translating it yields CASSEERRSDNYGYTF.

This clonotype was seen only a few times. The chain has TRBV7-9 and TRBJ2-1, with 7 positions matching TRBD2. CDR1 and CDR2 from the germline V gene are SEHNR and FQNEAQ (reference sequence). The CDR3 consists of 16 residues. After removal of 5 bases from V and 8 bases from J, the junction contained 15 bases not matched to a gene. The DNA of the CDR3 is TGTGCCAGCAGCCTCGGGACTACCATCCCCGCCCATGAGCAGTTCTTC. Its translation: CASSLGTTIPAHEQFF. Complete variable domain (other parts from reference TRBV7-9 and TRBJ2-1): DTGVSQNPRHKITKRGQNVTFRCDPISEHNRLYWYRQTLGQGPEFLTYFQNEAQLEKSRLLSDRFSAERPKGSFSTLEIQRTEQGDSAMYLCASSLGTTIPAHEQFFGPGTRLTVL.

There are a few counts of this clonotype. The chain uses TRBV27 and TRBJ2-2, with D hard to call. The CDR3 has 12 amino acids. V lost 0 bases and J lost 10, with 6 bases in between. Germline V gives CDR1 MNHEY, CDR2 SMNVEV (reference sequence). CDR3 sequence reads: CASSLSGVELFF. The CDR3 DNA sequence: TGTGCCAGCAGTTTATCGGGTGTGGAGCTGTTTTTT.

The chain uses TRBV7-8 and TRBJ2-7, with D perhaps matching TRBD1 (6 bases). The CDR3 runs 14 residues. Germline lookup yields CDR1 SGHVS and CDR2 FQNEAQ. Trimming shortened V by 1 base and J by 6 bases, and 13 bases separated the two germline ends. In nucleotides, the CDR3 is TGTGCCAGCAGCTTAGGGGGGAACAGGGCCGAGCAGTACTTC. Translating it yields CASSLGGNRAEQYF.

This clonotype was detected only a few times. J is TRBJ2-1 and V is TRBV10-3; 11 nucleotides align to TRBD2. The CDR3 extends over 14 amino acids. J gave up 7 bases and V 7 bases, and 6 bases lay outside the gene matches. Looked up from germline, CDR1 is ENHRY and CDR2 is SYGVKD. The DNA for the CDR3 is TGTGCCATCACCACTAGCGGGGGTCGGAATGAGCAGTTCTTC. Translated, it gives CAITTSGGRNEQFF.

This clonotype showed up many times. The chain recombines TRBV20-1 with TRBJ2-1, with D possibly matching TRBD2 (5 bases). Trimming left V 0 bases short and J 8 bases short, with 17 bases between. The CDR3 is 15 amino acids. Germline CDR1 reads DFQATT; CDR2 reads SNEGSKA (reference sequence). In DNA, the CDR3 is TGCAGTGCTAGAGATCAGAGAGGGATAGGCGATGAGCAGTTCTTC. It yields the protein CSARDQRGIGDEQFF.

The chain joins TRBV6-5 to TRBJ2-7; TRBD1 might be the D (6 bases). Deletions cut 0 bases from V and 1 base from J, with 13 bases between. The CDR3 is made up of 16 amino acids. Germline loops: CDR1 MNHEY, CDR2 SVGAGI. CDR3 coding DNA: TGTGCCAGCAGTTACTCGAGATCAGGGGTGTCCTACGAGCAGTACTTC. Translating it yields CASSYSRSGVSYEQYF.

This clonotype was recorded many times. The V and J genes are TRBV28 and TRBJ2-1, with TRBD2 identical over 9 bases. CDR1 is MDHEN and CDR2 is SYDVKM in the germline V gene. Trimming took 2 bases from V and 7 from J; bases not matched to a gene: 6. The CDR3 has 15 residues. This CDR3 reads CASSLLLAGPNEQFF. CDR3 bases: TGTGCCAGCAGTTTACTGCTAGCGGGGCCGAATGAGCAGTTCTTC.

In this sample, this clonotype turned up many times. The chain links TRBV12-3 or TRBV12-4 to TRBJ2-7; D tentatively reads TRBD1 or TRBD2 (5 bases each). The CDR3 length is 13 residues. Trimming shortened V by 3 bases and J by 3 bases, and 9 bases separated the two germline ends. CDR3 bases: TGTGCCAGCAGTTTCCGGGGCCGCTACGAGCAGTACTTC. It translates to CASSFRGRYEQYF.

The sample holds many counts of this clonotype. The CDR3: CASSTRGGGVYNEQFF. CDR3 in DNA: TGTGCCAGCAGTACTCGAGGCGGGGGGGTGTACAATGAGCAGTTCTTC. This sequence joins TRBV12-3 or TRBV12-4 and TRBJ2-1; 9 nucleotides align to TRBD2. V trimming: 5 bases; J trimming: 4 bases; junction bases outside the gene matches: 9. The CDR3 spans 16 residues.

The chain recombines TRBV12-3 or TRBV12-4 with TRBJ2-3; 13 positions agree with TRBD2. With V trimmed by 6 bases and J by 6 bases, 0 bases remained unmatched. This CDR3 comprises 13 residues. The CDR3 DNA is TGTGCCAGCAGACTAGCGGGAGGGGATACGCAGTATTTT. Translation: CASRLAGGDTQYF.

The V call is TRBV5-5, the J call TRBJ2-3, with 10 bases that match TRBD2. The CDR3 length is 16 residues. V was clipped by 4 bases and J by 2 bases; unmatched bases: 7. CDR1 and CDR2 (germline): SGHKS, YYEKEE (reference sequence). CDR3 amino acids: CASSTLLAGPTDTQYF. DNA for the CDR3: TGTGCCAGCAGCACTCTACTAGCGGGGCCCACAGATACGCAGTATTTT.

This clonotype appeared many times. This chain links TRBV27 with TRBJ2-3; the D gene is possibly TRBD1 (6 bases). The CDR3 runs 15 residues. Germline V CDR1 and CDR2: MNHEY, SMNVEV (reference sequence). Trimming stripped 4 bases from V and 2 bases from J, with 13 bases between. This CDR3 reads CASSSGTLHTDTQYF. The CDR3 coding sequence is TGTGCCAGCAGTTCCGGGACACTACACACAGATACGCAGTATTTT.

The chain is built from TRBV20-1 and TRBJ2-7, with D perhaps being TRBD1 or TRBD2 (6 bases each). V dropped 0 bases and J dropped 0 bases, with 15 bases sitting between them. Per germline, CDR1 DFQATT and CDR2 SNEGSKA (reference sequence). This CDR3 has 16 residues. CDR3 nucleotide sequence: TGCAGTGCTAGAGATGTTGGAAGGGGGGCCTCCTACGAGCAGTACTTC. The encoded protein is CSARDVGRGASYEQYF.

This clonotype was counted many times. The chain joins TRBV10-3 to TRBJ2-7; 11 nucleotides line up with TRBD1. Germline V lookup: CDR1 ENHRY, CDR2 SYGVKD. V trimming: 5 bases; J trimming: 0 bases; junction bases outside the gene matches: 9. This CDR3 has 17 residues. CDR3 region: CAISPRDRGSDSYEQYF. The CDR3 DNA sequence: TGTGCCATCAGTCCCCGGGACAGGGGGTCCGACTCCTACGAGCAGTACTTC.

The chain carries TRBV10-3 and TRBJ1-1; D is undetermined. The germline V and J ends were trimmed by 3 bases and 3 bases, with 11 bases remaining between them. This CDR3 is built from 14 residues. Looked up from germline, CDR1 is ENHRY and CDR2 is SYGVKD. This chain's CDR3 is CAISEGGKDTEAFF. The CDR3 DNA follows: TGTGCCATCAGTGAAGGAGGGAAGGACACTGAAGCTTTCTTT.

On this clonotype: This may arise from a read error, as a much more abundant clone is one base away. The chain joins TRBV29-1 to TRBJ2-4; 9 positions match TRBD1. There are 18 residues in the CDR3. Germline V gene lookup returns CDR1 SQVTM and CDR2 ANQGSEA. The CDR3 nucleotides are TGCAGCATTGAAGACCTACAGGGGGCACACGGTGCCAAAAACATTCAGTACTTC. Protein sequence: CSIEDLQGAHGAKNIQYF.

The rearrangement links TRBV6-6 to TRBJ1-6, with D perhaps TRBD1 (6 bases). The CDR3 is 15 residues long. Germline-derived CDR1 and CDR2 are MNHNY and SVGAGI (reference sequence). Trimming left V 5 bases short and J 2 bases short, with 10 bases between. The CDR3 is CASSPDRPYNSPLHF. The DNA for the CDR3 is TGTGCCAGCAGTCCCGACAGGCCCTATAATTCACCCCTCCACTTT.

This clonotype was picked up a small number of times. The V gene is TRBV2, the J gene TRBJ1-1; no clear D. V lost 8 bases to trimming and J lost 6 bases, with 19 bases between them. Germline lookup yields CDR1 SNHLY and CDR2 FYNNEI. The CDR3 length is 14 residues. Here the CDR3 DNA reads TGTGCCAGCGGACGGACCCTACCAACCCCTGAAGCTTTCTTT. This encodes CASGRTLPTPEAFF. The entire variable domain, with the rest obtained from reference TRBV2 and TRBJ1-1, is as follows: EPEVTQTPSHQVTQMGQEVILRCVPISNHLYFYWYRQILGQKVEFLVSFYNNEISEKSEIFDDQFSVERPDGSNFTLKIRSTKLEDSAMYFCASGRTLPTPEAFFGQGTRLTVV.

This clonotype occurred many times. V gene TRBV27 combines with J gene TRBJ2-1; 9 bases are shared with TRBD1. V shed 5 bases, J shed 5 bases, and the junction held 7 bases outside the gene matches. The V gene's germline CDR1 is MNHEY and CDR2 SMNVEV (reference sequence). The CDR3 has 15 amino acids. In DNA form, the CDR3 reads TGTGCCAGCAGTCCCGACAGGGGGTCTGACAATGAGCAGTTCTTC. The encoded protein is CASSPDRGSDNEQFF.

CDR3 sequence (DNA): TGCGCCAGCAGCCCCTACACCGATGGCTACACCTTC. Translation: CASSPYTDGYTF. The chain has TRBV5-1 and TRBJ1-2; D is undetermined. The CDR3 extends over 12 amino acids. Trimming removed 4 bases from V and 6 bases from J, with 10 bases in between. Germline V gives CDR1 SGHRS, CDR2 YFSETQ.

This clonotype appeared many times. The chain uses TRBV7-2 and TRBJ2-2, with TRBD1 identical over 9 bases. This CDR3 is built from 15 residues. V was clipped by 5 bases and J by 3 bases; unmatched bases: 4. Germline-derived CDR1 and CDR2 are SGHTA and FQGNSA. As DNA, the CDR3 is TGTGCCAGCAGCAGGACAGGGGCGGACACCGGGGAGCTGTTTTTT. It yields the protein CASSRTGADTGELFF.

The DNA for the CDR3 is TGCGCCAGCAGCCAAGATGGAGCTGAAAAACTGTTTTTT. This gives the protein CASSQDGAEKLFF. The rearrangement links TRBV4-3 to TRBJ1-4; D unresolved. V lost 0 bases and J 7 bases, leaving 6 bases between the germline ends. The length of the CDR3 is 13 residues. Germline loops: CDR1 LGHNA, CDR2 YSLEER.